This T cell receptor (beta chain) is from a study of lymphopenia after photon versus proton radiotherapy. Study results and caveats: Post-nadir diversity loss with photons came from oligoclonal expansion, particularly CD8+ Temra cells.

The protocol was immunoSEQ multiplex PCR, while the TCRdb copy is restricted to in-frame clones and leaves out a portion. The sample records over 4,500 clones, roughly 73% being singletons. In germline, CDR1 is LNHDA, CDR2 SQIVND (reference sequence). This CDR3 spans 13 amino acids. V lost 5 bases, J lost 7 bases, and 12 bases lay in between. Worth noting for this clone: Its antigen is not known.

The chain combines TRBV19 with TRBJ2-1; a possible D gene is TRBD1 (6 bases). The starting material was peripheral blood, obtained from a patient treated with proton-based radiotherapy. This sequence originates from a man older than 75 with esophageal cancer. CDR3 sequence reads: CASSLWTENEQFF. The CDR3 region has the DNA TGTGCCAGTAGTCTATGGACAGAAAATGAGCAGTTCTTC.